These 12 T cell receptor beta chains share one sample of origin, sequenced in a study of T cell repertoires in cytomegalovirus infection. TCRdb independently ran MiXCR on the reads; one entry per CDR3 protein. The table includes more than 650,000 distinct CDR3 sequences, 35% detected once. Sequencing input: PBMCs. These receptors were taken from a human donor in good health (CMV status not recorded). Some clones in this sample may be carry-over from other donors' samples.

This clonotype has a count of ten or more. The rearrangement joins TRBV7-8 to TRBJ2-1, with D perhaps matching TRBD2 (5 bases). With 5 bases removed from V and 0 bases from J, the gap between germline ends came to 14 bases. CDR3 length: 16 amino acids. CDR1 and CDR2 (germline): SGHVS, FQNEAQ. The CDR3 DNA sequence: TGTGCCAGCAGCCAAGGACTCCTGAGCTCCTACAATGAGCAGTTCTTC. It specifies CASSQGLLSSYNEQFF.

The chain employs TRBV18 and TRBJ2-7; 8 bases align to TRBD1. Trimming took 2 bases from V and 0 from J; bases not matched to a gene: 3. The germline V gene has CDR1 KGHSH and CDR2 LQKENI. This CDR3 is built from 15 residues. CDR3 amino acids: CASSPDRGSSYEQYF. CDR3 DNA: TGTGCCAGCTCACCAGACAGGGGCAGCTCCTACGAGCAGTACTTC.

This clonotype was observed a handful of times. The V gene is TRBV28, the J gene TRBJ1-1, with D unresolved. The CDR3 has 9 amino acids. Between the trimmed V and J ends, which lost 8 bases and 3 bases, there was a span of 1 base. Per the germline V gene, CDR1 is MDHEN and CDR2 is SYDVKM. The CDR3 spells CASYTEAFF. In DNA, the CDR3 is TGTGCCAGCTACACTGAAGCTTTCTTT.

The rearrangement links TRBV6-6 to TRBJ1-2, with 8 bases aligning to TRBD1. CDR1 and CDR2 from the germline V gene are MNHNY and SVGAGI (reference sequence). The CDR3 loop spans 13 amino acids. Trimming at V came to 7 bases and at J to 7 bases, leaving 8 bases not matched to a gene. The chain's CDR3 is CASTTGDLSGYTF. In DNA, the CDR3 is TGTGCCAGCACGACAGGGGACCTTAGTGGCTACACCTTC.

This clonotype was picked up a small number of times. CDR3 in DNA: TGTGCCAGCAGTCCGGGACCACTTAGCAATCAGCCCCAGCATTTT. It yields the protein CASSPGPLSNQPQHF. This chain uses TRBV12-3 or TRBV12-4 with TRBJ1-5, with D possibly TRBD1 on 5 matching bases. The CDR3 runs 15 residues. V lost 5 bases to trimming and J lost 0 bases, with 11 bases between them.

The rearrangement uses TRBV29-1 and TRBJ1-2, with D uncertain. Trimming took off 2 bases at V and 1 base at J, with 8 bases between the two ends. The CDR3 is made up of 13 amino acids. CDR1 is SQVTM, CDR2 ANQGSEA, per germline. The CDR3 is CSVESPVNYGYTF. The CDR3, as DNA: TGCAGCGTTGAAAGTCCCGTTAACTATGGCTACACCTTC.

The V gene is TRBV6-1, the J gene TRBJ1-1, with no clear D. Trimming shortened V by 6 bases and J by 7 bases, and 15 bases separated the two germline ends. The CDR3 runs 13 residues. Germline assignment: CDR1 MNHNS and CDR2 SASEGT. The CDR3 DNA follows: TGTGCCAGCAGCTGGTTGTCAGGCGATGAAGCTTTCTTT. It codes for CASSWLSGDEAFF.

With respect to this clonotype: A read error may produce the germline difference seen at one junction end. The DNA of the CDR3 is TGCGCCATCAGCCCATCCCCGGGACAGGCAGTAGGGAAACTGTTTTTT. Protein sequence: CAISPSPGQAVGKLFF. V is TRBV4-1 and J is TRBJ1-4; 8 bases align to TRBD1. The CDR3 runs 16 residues. The germline gives CDR1 MGHRA, CDR2 YSYEKL.

This clonotype was counted only a few times. V usage is TRBV7-3 and J usage is TRBJ2-1; TRBD2 is a possible D gene (7 bases). CDR1 and CDR2 from the germline V gene are SGHTA and FQGTGA. The CDR3 loop spans 19 amino acids. V lost 1 base and J lost 2, with 21 bases in between. The CDR3 reads CASSLISGGGASTYNEQFF. CDR3 DNA: TGTGCCAGCAGCTTAATTTCTGGGGGGGGGGCAAGTACCTACAATGAGCAGTTCTTC.

The chain employs TRBV6-1 and TRBJ2-5; D is unclear. Germline lookup yields CDR1 MNHNS and CDR2 SASEGT. The CDR3 is 12 amino acids. Trimming removed 4 bases at V and 5 bases at J, with 8 bases between. CDR3 residues: CASSAGVETQYF. Written as DNA, the CDR3 is TGTGCCAGCAGTGCCGGTGTGGAGACCCAGTACTTC.

This chain links TRBV28 with TRBJ1-2, with 10 bases fitting TRBD1. This CDR3 has 14 residues. The V and J ends lost 5 bases and 6 bases, in that order; junction bases with no gene match: 6. CDR1 is MDHEN and CDR2 is SYDVKM in the germline V gene. The CDR3 DNA reads TGTGCCAGCAGTCACTCGACAGGGGGCCATGGCTACACCTTC. Translating gives CASSHSTGGHGYTF.

This clonotype was found a few times. The V call is TRBV2, the J call TRBJ2-2; 12 positions agree with TRBD2. There are 16 residues in the CDR3. The trim removed 7 bases at V and 5 bases at J, leaving 8 bases unmatched. CDR1 is SNHLY and CDR2 is FYNNEI in the germline V gene. CDR3: CASNARLAGDTGELFF. The CDR3 DNA sequence: TGTGCCAGCAACGCCCGACTAGCGGGAGATACCGGGGAGCTGTTTTTT.